The 27 T cell receptor beta chains in this list originate from one sample, sequenced in a study of T cell responses to AZD1222 COVID-19 vaccine (dated by TCRdb to the early 2020s). Receptors were amplified or captured by the immunoSEQ multiplex PCR assay. This is the immuneACCESS table as TCRdb keeps it, with only in-frame sequences that have V and J called. A part of the clones is gone; compared with another copy, unresolved V genes explain less than half, and the rest is unexplained. Counted in this sample were 180,000 or so clones; about 89% of them appeared once. Over 1.5% of the sample belongs to the ten largest clones. This specimen's time point label, interpreted: about 28 days (+/-7) after the second vaccine dose. The sequenced sample was peripheral blood, obtained 28 days after the second AZD1222 dose. The source of these receptors is an adult who received the AZD1222 COVID-19 vaccine.

The rearrangement links TRBV4-1 to TRBJ2-1, with 13 bases identical to TRBD2. Germline V gene lookup returns CDR1 MGHRA and CDR2 YSYEKL. V lost 4 bases to trimming and J lost 7 bases; unmatched junction nucleotides: 4. The CDR3 loop spans 15 amino acids. The CDR3 DNA reads as TGCGCCAGCAGCCGAGGACTAGCGGGAGAAAATGAGCAGTTCTTC. Translation: CASSRGLAGENEQFF.

This sequence joins TRBV6-4 and TRBJ2-3; D possibly corresponds to TRBD2 (5 bases). The CDR3 covers 17 residues. V was clipped by 6 bases and J by 4 bases, with 23 bases between them. Germline loops: CDR1 MRHNA, CDR2 SNTAGT. The CDR3 DNA reads as TGTGCCAGCAGCGAAAGGGCTTTTCGGGAAGGCGCAGATACGCAGTATTTT. Its translation is CASSERAFREGADTQYF.

V usage is TRBV7-8 and J usage is TRBJ2-3; the D is unclear. This CDR3 region has 15 residues. Trimming stripped 6 bases from V and 1 base from J, with 14 bases between. Germline lookup yields CDR1 SGHVS and CDR2 FQNEAQ. The CDR3 bases are TGTGCCAGCAGACCCCCCCCGGGTCGCACAGATACGCAGTATTTT. Amino acid sequence: CASRPPPGRTDTQYF.

The rearrangement links TRBV11-2 to TRBJ1-6; a weak D match, TRBD1 (6 bases). Germline V CDR1 and CDR2: SGHAT, FQNNGV. The V and J ends lost 4 bases and 9 bases respectively, with 16 bases between them. The CDR3 consists of 15 residues. In nucleotides, the CDR3 is TGTGCCAGCAGCTCATCTTGGGTGACAGGTTCACCCCTCCACTTT. Protein sequence: CASSSSWVTGSPLHF.

The chain combines TRBV19 with TRBJ1-5; a possible D gene is TRBD1 (6 bases). V was clipped by 4 bases and J by 9 bases, with 13 bases between them. The CDR3 consists of 13 residues. Germline CDR1 LNHDA, CDR2 SQIVND (reference sequence). The CDR3 reads CASSRGPERPQHF. The CDR3 DNA reads TGTGCCAGTAGTAGGGGGCCCGAAAGGCCCCAGCATTTT. Drawing the rest from reference TRBV19 and TRBJ1-5, the complete variable domain is DGGITQSPKYLFRKEGQNVTLSCEQNLNHDAMYWYRQDPGQGLRLIYYSQIVNDFQKGDIAEGYSVSREKKESFPLTVTSAQKNPTAFYLCASSRGPERPQHFGDGTRLSIL.

In its sample, this clone was seen once. The rearrangement joins TRBV5-8 to TRBJ1-5, with TRBD1 matching over 8 bases. The CDR3 runs 14 residues. Per germline, CDR1 SGHTS and CDR2 YDEGEE. The junction had 6 bases not matched to a gene; V was cut back by 5 bases and J by 5 bases. CDR3 sequence: CASSWGTGHQPQHF. For the CDR3, the DNA is TGTGCCAGCAGTTGGGGGACAGGTCATCAGCCCCAGCATTTT.

V and J are TRBV30 and TRBJ2-7; 9 bases are shared with TRBD1. Germline V gene lookup returns CDR1 GTSNPN and CDR2 SVGIG (reference sequence). V trimming: 1 base; J trimming: 7 bases; junction bases outside the gene matches: 14. The CDR3 runs 16 residues. Here the CDR3 DNA reads TGTGCCTGGAGTGATTATCCCGGGACAGGGAGTTTAGAGCAGTACTTC. It yields the protein CAWSDYPGTGSLEQYF. Filled out from reference TRBV30 and TRBJ2-7, the complete variable domain reads SQTIHQWPATLVQPVGSPLSLECTVEGTSNPNLYWYRQAAGRGLQLLFYSVGIGQISSEVPQNLSASRPQDRQFILSSKKLLLSDSGFYLCAWSDYPGTGSLEQYFGPGTRLTVT.

The chain is built from TRBV11-2 and TRBJ1-3, with TRBD1 matching 8 bases. J gave up 0 bases and V 0 bases, and 4 bases lay outside the gene matches. The CDR3 runs to 17 residues. Germline V gene lookup returns CDR1 SGHAT and CDR2 FQNNGV. The CDR3 spells CASSLDPGGVSGNTIYF. The CDR3 DNA is TGTGCCAGCAGCTTAGATCCAGGGGGCGTCTCTGGAAACACCATATATTTT.

The chain is built from TRBV5-8 and TRBJ2-3, with D uncertain. The CDR3 is 12 amino acids. Germline V gene data show CDR1 as SGHTS and CDR2 as YDEGEE. Trimming cost V 4 bases and J 10 bases, with 13 bases left between them. DNA of the CDR3: TGTGCCAGCAGCCAACCGACACTTCCGCAGTATTTT. Translated: CASSQPTLPQYF.

The table lists this clone with a count of one. The chain is built from TRBV7-3 and TRBJ2-6; perhaps TRBD2 as D (6 bases). Trimming left V 3 bases short and J 0 bases short, with 9 bases between. From germline, CDR1 is SGHTA and CDR2 FQGTGA. The CDR3 is 16 amino acids. The CDR3 sequence: CASSFTSYSGANVLTF. In nucleotides, the CDR3 is TGTGCCAGCAGCTTTACTAGCTACTCTGGGGCCAACGTCCTGACTTTC.

The V call is TRBV2, the J call TRBJ2-7, with 11 nucleotides matching TRBD2. The CDR3 consists of 14 residues. Germline assignment: CDR1 SNHLY and CDR2 FYNNEI. The trim removed 6 bases at V and 6 bases at J, leaving 7 bases unmatched. The CDR3 bases are TGTGCCAGCAGGAAAACCGGGACTAGCGGCGAGCAGTACTTC. Protein product: CASRKTGTSGEQYF.

The genes are TRBV11-2 and TRBJ2-7; TRBD2 agrees at 10 bases. Unmatched junction bases numbered 3, after V lost 1 base and J lost 0 bases. CDR3 length: 16 amino acids. Looked up from germline, CDR1 is SGHAT and CDR2 is FQNNGV. CDR3: CASSLASSGSSYEQYF. The CDR3 DNA follows: TGTGCCAGCAGCTTAGCTTCTAGCGGGAGCTCCTACGAGCAGTACTTC.

This clone was detected only once. The rearrangement joins TRBV6-5 to TRBJ1-5, with D uncertain. The CDR3 extends over 14 amino acids. Germline-derived CDR1 and CDR2 are MNHEY and SVGAGI. Trimming took off 4 bases at V and 1 base at J, with 8 bases between the two ends. The CDR3 nucleotides read TGTGCCAGCAGTTCGACGGCAAGCAATCAGCCCCAGCATTTT. This encodes CASSSTASNQPQHF.

This chain uses TRBV5-1 with TRBJ2-1, with D tentatively TRBD1 (6 bases). From germline, CDR1 is SGHRS and CDR2 YFSETQ. The CDR3 is 14 residues long. Trimming cost V 5 bases and J 6 bases, with 15 bases left between them. The CDR3, as DNA: TGCGCCAGCAGTATCGCAGGGGCCCCCAATGAGCAGTTCTTC. This gives the protein CASSIAGAPNEQFF.

This rearrangement joins TRBV11-1 to TRBJ1-1; D call uncertain. Looked up from germline, CDR1 is SGHAT and CDR2 is FQDESV (reference sequence). Trimming removed 6 bases from V and 5 bases from J, with 10 bases in between. This CDR3 spans 12 amino acids. This CDR3 reads CASRGQRTEAFF. Here the CDR3 DNA reads TGTGCCAGCAGGGGCCAAAGGACTGAAGCTTTCTTT.

This rearrangement joins TRBV7-2 to TRBJ1-1; D is unclear. Trimming shortened V by 1 base and J by 1 base, and 7 bases separated the two germline ends. The V gene's germline CDR1 is SGHTA and CDR2 FQGNSA. The CDR3 is 14 residues long. The CDR3: CASSLVHRNTEAFF. The DNA of the CDR3 is TGTGCCAGCAGCTTAGTTCACAGGAACACTGAAGCTTTCTTT.

The chain joins TRBV4-3 to TRBJ2-2, with a possible D match to TRBD2 (6 bases). The CDR3 loop spans 17 amino acids. V lost 2 bases and J 2 bases, leaving 15 bases between the germline ends. Germline V gene lookup returns CDR1 LGHNA and CDR2 YSLEER. CDR3 sequence reads: CASSQFRDLYNTGELFF. The CDR3 DNA reads as TGCGCCAGCAGCCAATTCCGGGACTTATATAACACCGGGGAGCTGTTTTTT.

V is TRBV23-1 and J is TRBJ1-5, with 7 positions matching TRBD1. TRBV23-1 is recorded as an ORF, its role being uncertain. The V and J ends lost 0 bases and 0 bases, in that order; junction bases with no gene match: 8. This CDR3 is 18 amino acids long. CDR3 DNA sequence: TGCGCCAGCAGTCAATCCCCCCGGGACAGAAATAGCAATCAGCCCCAGCATTTT. This translates into CASSQSPRDRNSNQPQHF.

This chain links TRBV5-1 with TRBJ1-2, with 8 nucleotides matching TRBD1. This CDR3 is built from 14 residues. The germline CDR1 and CDR2 sequences are SGHRS and YFSETQ. Trimming at V came to 4 bases and at J to 8 bases, leaving 10 bases not matched to a gene. The DNA of the CDR3 is TGCGCCAGCAGCACCGGGACAGGCCTTTCCGGCTACACCTTC. It codes for CASSTGTGLSGYTF.

The V and J genes are TRBV6-6 and TRBJ2-2, with a weak D call TRBD1 (5 bases). V was trimmed by 5 bases and J by 1 base, leaving 11 bases between them. There are 15 residues in the CDR3. Germline V gene lookup returns CDR1 MNHNY and CDR2 SVGAGI (reference sequence). The CDR3 here is CASSVDSLNTGELFF. CDR3 DNA: TGTGCCAGCAGTGTAGACAGTTTGAACACCGGGGAGCTGTTTTTT.

This clone was found a few times. J is TRBJ1-2 and V is TRBV6-5; no firm D call. Germline V gene sequence: CDR1 MNHEY, CDR2 SVGAGI. CDR3 length equals 13 residues. V was trimmed by 6 bases and J by 2 bases, leaving 10 bases between them. Here the CDR3 reads CASRGSLNYGYTF. In DNA, the CDR3 is TGTGCCAGCAGGGGCAGCTTAAACTATGGCTACACCTTC.

The J gene is TRBJ2-3, the V gene TRBV19; TRBD2 agrees at 7 bases. With V trimmed by 6 bases and J by 1 base, 4 bases remained unmatched. The CDR3 totals 14 residues. Germline assignment: CDR1 LNHDA and CDR2 SQIVND (reference sequence). The CDR3 spells CASRERGRTDTQYF. CDR3 DNA sequence: TGTGCCAGTAGGGAGCGGGGCCGCACAGATACGCAGTATTTT.

V usage is TRBV30 and J usage is TRBJ1-5; D is uncertain. CDR3 length: 13 amino acids. Germline values: CDR1 GTSNPN, CDR2 SVGIG (reference sequence). Trimming shortened V by 2 bases and J by 4 bases, and 9 bases separated the two germline ends. For the CDR3, the DNA is TGTGCCTGGAGTAACGGGGATAATCAGCCCCAGCATTTT. Translated: CAWSNGDNQPQHF.

The J gene is TRBJ2-2, the V gene TRBV7-9; TRBD2 matches at 11 bases. This CDR3 region has 15 residues. Germline trimming cut 3 bases from V and 7 bases from J; bases unmatched to any gene: 4. The V gene's germline CDR1 is SEHNR and CDR2 FQNEAQ (reference sequence). The CDR3, as DNA: TGTGCCAGCAGCTTGGGACTAGCGGATCACGGGGAGCTGTTTTTT. Its protein product is CASSLGLADHGELFF.

This chain links TRBV4-3 with TRBJ1-3, with TRBD1 matching 7 bases. There are 15 residues in the CDR3. Unmatched junction bases numbered 3, after V lost 0 bases and J lost 4 bases. Per germline, CDR1 LGHNA and CDR2 YSLEER. CDR3 in amino acids: CASSQDGDSGNTIYF. The CDR3, as DNA: TGCGCCAGCAGCCAAGATGGGGACAGCGGAAACACCATATATTTT.

This chain uses TRBV5-4 with TRBJ2-1; no reliable D call. The CDR3 has 11 amino acids. The germline gives CDR1 SGHNT, CDR2 YYREEE (reference sequence). V gave up 4 bases and J gave up 6 bases, with 5 bases separating them. The CDR3: CASSAPNEQFF. CDR3 DNA: TGTGCCAGCAGCGCCCCCAATGAGCAGTTCTTC.

The V gene is TRBV7-9, the J gene TRBJ1-2; D unresolved. CDR3 length: 15 residues. Looked up from germline, CDR1 is SEHNR and CDR2 is FQNEAQ (reference sequence). Trimming pared 3 bases from V and 1 base from J, leaving 12 bases between. This CDR3 reads CASSFEGLGNYGYTF. The DNA for the CDR3 is TGTGCCAGCAGCTTTGAAGGGTTAGGTAACTATGGCTACACCTTC.